The 28 T cell receptor beta chains below come from one sample, sequenced in a study of cytomegalovirus exposure and HLA in healthy donors. The PCR was carried out with 60 Vbeta primers and 13 Jbeta primers. Method: immunoSEQ multiplex PCR; TCRdb's copy keeps in-frame clones and lacks some. The data contain under 200,000 clones, about four fifths of them singletons. Sequences were obtained from PBMCs. Receptors were obtained from a male donor in good health and CMV-seropositive.

The V call is TRBV30, the J call TRBJ2-7, with D tentatively TRBD1 (5 bases). Trimming shortened V by 3 bases and J by 5 bases, and 8 bases separated the two germline ends. The germline gives CDR1 GTSNPN, CDR2 SVGIG (reference sequence). This CDR3 comprises 11 residues. For the CDR3, the DNA is TGTGCCTGGAGAGGGGTCCACGAGCAGTACTTC. It encodes CAWRGVHEQYF.

This chain connects TRBV9 to TRBJ2-6; D is undetermined. The length of the CDR3 is 14 residues. Trimming pared 7 bases from V and 0 bases from J, leaving 8 bases between. Per germline, CDR1 SGDLS and CDR2 YYNGEE. The CDR3 loop reads CASEKSSGANVLTF. The CDR3 region has the DNA TGTGCCAGCGAAAAGAGCTCTGGGGCCAACGTCCTGACTTTC.

This chain links TRBV11-2 with TRBJ2-7, with a weak D call TRBD1 (6 bases). The CDR3 loop spans 12 amino acids. The V end lost 4 bases, the J end lost 7 bases, and 11 bases lay between the germline ends. Germline assignment: CDR1 SGHAT and CDR2 FQNNGV. The CDR3, as DNA: TGTGCCAGCAGCTACACAGGGTTGGAGCAGTACTTC. This encodes CASSYTGLEQYF.

The chain couples TRBV13 to TRBJ2-7, with D perhaps matching TRBD1 (6 bases). Deletions cut 5 bases from V and 4 bases from J, with 9 bases between. CDR1 is PRHDT, CDR2 FYEKMQ, per germline (reference sequence). The CDR3 has 12 amino acids. CDR3: CASSPRGYEQYF. CDR3 bases: TGTGCCAGCAGCCCGAGGGGGTACGAGCAGTACTTC.

In this sample, this clone turned up once. The chain joins TRBV5-1 to TRBJ2-5; 7 positions match TRBD1. V was clipped by 4 bases and J by 4 bases; unmatched bases: 4. The germline CDR1 and CDR2 sequences are SGHRS and YFSETQ. The CDR3 length is 13 residues. The CDR3 DNA reads as TGCGCCAGCAGCCCGACAGGGTTAGAGACCCAGTACTTC. Translation: CASSPTGLETQYF. The full variable domain, its missing parts supplied by reference TRBV5-1 and TRBJ2-5, is KAGVTQTPRYLIKTRGQQVTLSCSPISGHRSVSWYQQTPGQGLQFLFEYFSETQRNKGNFPGRFSGRQFSNSRSEMNVSTLELGDSALYLCASSPTGLETQYFGPGTRLLVL.

This rearrangement joins TRBV27 to TRBJ2-2, with TRBD1 identical over 9 bases. The junction had 6 bases not matched to a gene; V was cut back by 5 bases and J by 5 bases. The germline V gene encodes CDR1 MNHEY and CDR2 SMNVEV (reference sequence). The CDR3 is 15 amino acids. CDR3 in DNA: TGTGCCAGCAGTGGGGACAGGGTAGGGACCGGGGAGCTGTTTTTT. Its translation: CASSGDRVGTGELFF.

The chain uses TRBV11-2 and TRBJ1-2; TRBD1 agrees at 7 bases. CDR1 and CDR2 (germline): SGHAT, FQNNGV. CDR3 size: 12 residues. With V trimmed by 5 bases and J by 9 bases, 6 bases remained unmatched. In nucleotides, the CDR3 is TGTGCCAGCAGCCCAGACAGGGTCCGCTACACCTTC. Its translation: CASSPDRVRYTF.

Of note for this clone: One end of the junction is discordant with germline, which a read error may explain. The chain uses TRBV19 and TRBJ2-6; 8 bases align to TRBD1. Looked up from germline, CDR1 is LNHDA and CDR2 is SQIVND (reference sequence). This CDR3 is 16 amino acids long. In nucleotides, the CDR3 is TGTGCCAGTAGTTCGACAGGGGTCGGCGGGGCCAACGGCCTGACTTTC. Protein: CASSSTGVGGANGLTF.

The J gene is TRBJ1-1, the V gene TRBV10-2, with D perhaps matching TRBD1 (6 bases). Germline V gene sequence: CDR1 WSHSY, CDR2 SAAADI. The CDR3 has 13 residues. The V end lost 3 bases, the J end lost 5 bases, and 10 bases lay between the germline ends. CDR3 sequence: CASSDRGGTEAFF. As DNA, the CDR3 is TGCGCCAGCAGTGACAGGGGCGGGACTGAAGCTTTCTTT.

This clone is a singleton in its sample. The chain has TRBV10-3 and TRBJ1-5; tentatively, D is TRBD1 (5 bases). CDR3 length: 13 amino acids. Germline lookup yields CDR1 ENHRY and CDR2 SYGVKD. V lost 8 bases, J lost 5 bases, and 13 bases lay in between. The CDR3 region is CAIRAGLDQPQHF. The CDR3 nucleotides are TGTGCCATCCGGGCGGGGCTAGATCAGCCCCAGCATTTT.

The V gene is TRBV28, the J gene TRBJ1-1; a possible D gene is TRBD1 (6 bases). The CDR3 extends over 19 amino acids. Trimming left V 4 bases short and J 0 bases short, with 24 bases between. Germline-derived CDR1 and CDR2 are MDHEN and SYDVKM. The CDR3 sequence is CASSSHMPHRVFMNTEAFF. The CDR3 region has the DNA TGTGCCAGCAGTTCCCATATGCCGCACAGGGTTTTTATGAACACTGAAGCTTTCTTT.

In this sample, this clone turned up a few times. This chain uses TRBV11-3 with TRBJ2-1; 7 bases align to TRBD2. The germline V gene encodes CDR1 SGHNT and CDR2 YENEEA. The CDR3 has 16 amino acids. V lost 1 base, J lost 1 base, and 4 bases stayed unmatched. The CDR3 sequence: CASSLGASGSYNEQFF. DNA of the CDR3: TGTGCCAGCAGCTTAGGGGCTAGCGGTTCCTACAATGAGCAGTTCTTC. Combining the CDR3 with reference TRBV11-3 and TRBJ2-1 gives the whole variable domain EAGVVQSPRYKIIEKKQPVAFWCNPISGHNTLYWYLQNLGQGPELLIRYENEEAVDDSQLPKDRFSAERLKGVDSTLKIQPAELGDSAVYLCASSLGASGSYNEQFFGPGTRLTVL.

The V gene is TRBV12-5, the J gene TRBJ1-1; D may be TRBD1 (5 bases). The CDR3 is 13 amino acids. The V gene's germline CDR1 is LGHNT and CDR2 FRNRAP. V was clipped by 6 bases and J by 3 bases, with 11 bases between them. The CDR3 DNA reads as TGTGCTAGTGGCCCGGGGGATCACACTGAAGCTTTCTTT. Translated: CASGPGDHTEAFF.

This rearrangement joins TRBV28 to TRBJ2-7; 10 bases agree with TRBD1. Germline trimming cut 4 bases from V and 4 bases from J; bases unmatched to any gene: 4. Germline V gene data show CDR1 as MDHEN and CDR2 as SYDVKM. This CDR3 region has 14 residues. The CDR3 here is CASSSRQGAYEQYF. In DNA form, the CDR3 reads TGTGCCAGCAGTTCCCGACAGGGGGCTTACGAGCAGTACTTC.

The gene calls are TRBV28 and TRBJ1-2; unclear D gene. Looked up from germline, CDR1 is MDHEN and CDR2 is SYDVKM. This CDR3 contains 12 residues. With 2 bases removed from V and 2 bases from J, the gap between germline ends came to 3 bases. CDR3 nucleotides: TGTGCCAGCAGTTTAGGCAACTATGGCTACACCTTC. Translated, it gives CASSLGNYGYTF.

Here the CDR3 reads CASARDRVREQYF. As DNA, the CDR3 is TGTGCCAGCGCCCGGGACAGGGTCAGGGAGCAGTACTTC. This chain uses TRBV28 with TRBJ2-7; 9 nucleotides agree with TRBD1. The ends lost 8 bases at V and 7 bases at J; junction bases unmatched: 9. Germline loops: CDR1 MDHEN, CDR2 SYDVKM. This CDR3 is 13 amino acids long.

The chain links TRBV18 to TRBJ2-3; 8 nucleotides match TRBD2. V shed 0 bases and J 3 bases; nucleotides not matched to a gene: 2. The CDR3 covers 15 residues. Germline-derived CDR1 and CDR2 are KGHSH and LQKENI. CDR3 loop: CASSPPASGTDTQYF. The CDR3 bases are TGTGCCAGCTCACCACCCGCTAGCGGGACAGATACGCAGTATTTT.

A few counts support this clone. In nucleotides, the CDR3 is TGTGCCAGCAGTTATACAGGGTTTTCAACTAATGAAAAACTGTTTTTT. Protein: CASSYTGFSTNEKLFF. The chain combines TRBV6-5 with TRBJ1-4, with TRBD1 as a possible D gene (6 bases). Trimming cost V 3 bases and J 0 bases, with 11 bases left between them. CDR3 length: 16 residues. The germline gives CDR1 MNHEY, CDR2 SVGAGI.

CDR3 DNA sequence: TGTGCCAGTAGTCCCCTAGCTTCTAGCGGCTACGAGCAGTACTTC. This sequence encodes CASSPLASSGYEQYF. The rearrangement uses TRBV19 and TRBJ2-7, with 7 bases fitting TRBD2. The CDR3 loop spans 15 amino acids. J gave up 3 bases and V 5 bases, and 10 bases lay outside the gene matches. The germline V gene has CDR1 LNHDA and CDR2 SQIVND (reference sequence).

The chain employs TRBV27 and TRBJ1-2; 10 bases map to TRBD1. The CDR3 loop spans 14 amino acids. Germline loops: CDR1 MNHEY, CDR2 SMNVEV (reference sequence). With 3 bases clipped from V and 4 bases from J, the junction kept 2 bases outside the gene matches. The chain's CDR3 is CASSFWDRGYGYTF. For the CDR3, the DNA is TGTGCCAGCAGTTTTTGGGACAGGGGCTATGGCTACACCTTC.

The V and J genes are TRBV2 and TRBJ2-1, with 7 bases that match TRBD2. The germline V gene has CDR1 SNHLY and CDR2 FYNNEI. Trimming cost V 7 bases and J 7 bases; bases outside gene matches: 13. This CDR3 has 15 residues. This chain's CDR3 is CASTPIGAGVNEQFF. The CDR3 DNA reads as TGTGCCAGCACTCCCATAGGTGCGGGAGTAAATGAGCAGTTCTTC.

The chain recombines TRBV14 with TRBJ2-1; TRBD2 aligns across 8 bases. Per germline, CDR1 SGHDN and CDR2 FVKESK. The CDR3 sequence is 19 residues long. Trimming at V came to 1 base and at J to 6 bases, leaving 17 bases not matched to a gene. The chain's CDR3 is CASSQAQTFGGVSGNEQFF. Written as DNA, the CDR3 is TGTGCCAGCAGCCAAGCCCAGACCTTCGGGGGGGTTTCAGGCAATGAGCAGTTCTTC.

This chain joins TRBV9 and TRBJ1-4; a possible D gene is TRBD1 (5 bases). V lost 0 bases and J lost 5, with 8 bases in between. This CDR3 is 14 amino acids long. Germline V gene sequence: CDR1 SGDLS, CDR2 YYNGEE. CDR3 nucleotide sequence: TGTGCCAGCAGCGTAGGGTGGGGCAATGAAAAACTGTTTTTT. It codes for CASSVGWGNEKLFF.

This clone was observed a few times. This chain links TRBV11-3 with TRBJ1-1, with D uncertain. The CDR3 is 14 amino acids. The V end was cut by 5 bases, the J end by 10 bases, with 20 bases between. CDR1 is SGHNT, CDR2 YENEEA, per germline. CDR3 sequence (DNA): TGTGCCAGCAGCCTTTACGCGTCACCCGCTGGAGCTTTCTTT. It translates to CASSLYASPAGAFF.

The chain couples TRBV13 to TRBJ2-7; tentatively, D is TRBD1 (5 bases). The V end was cut by 3 bases, the J end by 2 bases, with 11 bases between. CDR1 and CDR2 (germline): PRHDT, FYEKMQ (reference sequence). The CDR3 is 14 residues long. The CDR3 nucleotides read TGTGCCAGCAGCTTGGACACATTAACCTACGAGCAGTACTTC. It yields the protein CASSLDTLTYEQYF.

Comment on this clone: Mismatch with germline at one junction end may stem from a read error. V usage is TRBV6-5 and J usage is TRBJ2-7, with D perhaps TRBD1 (6 bases). CDR1 MNHEY and CDR2 SVGAGI come from the germline V gene. This CDR3 has 12 amino acids. CDR3 DNA: TGTGCCAGCAGTGGTGGGCCCGGGACACCGCATTTC. Residues: CASSGGPGTPHF.

V and J are TRBV30 and TRBJ1-5; 8 bases align to TRBD1. With 4 bases clipped from V and 1 base from J, the junction kept 9 bases outside the gene matches. The CDR3 length is 16 residues. The germline V gene has CDR1 GTSNPN and CDR2 SVGIG (reference sequence). The CDR3 is CAWTLRSGGSNQPQHF. In DNA form, the CDR3 reads TGTGCCTGGACCCTACGATCAGGGGGCAGCAATCAGCCCCAGCATTTT.

This chain connects TRBV21-1 to TRBJ2-7; no DNA check was done on the table's D call, TRBD1. TRBV21-1 is annotated as a pseudogene. The length of the CDR3 is 15 residues. The DNA of the CDR3 is TGTGCCGTCATGAACCGGGACACCCGCACCTACGAGCAGTACTTC. Protein sequence: CAVMNRDTRTYEQYF.